One sample yielded the 26 T cell receptor beta chains listed below, sequenced in a study of OX40 agonist ivuxolimab in advanced cancers. Data came from immunoSEQ multiplex PCR; TCRdb stores just in-frame clones and leaves some out. The sample has over 85,000 clones; roughly 85% are singletons. The input for sequencing was CD4+ or CD8+ T cells sorted from blood, taken in a trial of the OX40 agonist ivuxolimab. These receptors were obtained from an adult with an advanced solid tumor such as melanoma, head and neck, liver or kidney cancer.

The chain has TRBV28 and TRBJ1-1, with 12 bases identical to TRBD1. The CDR3 is 15 amino acids. Germline V gene sequence: CDR1 MDHEN, CDR2 SYDVKM. V lost 4 bases and J lost 7; bases outside the gene matches: 7. The CDR3 DNA reads TGTGCCAGCAGTTGGACGGGACAGGGGGCGTTTGAAGCTTTCTTT. Residues: CASSWTGQGAFEAFF.

The chain uses TRBV18 and TRBJ2-3; TRBD2 matches 8 bases. This CDR3 comprises 17 residues. J lost 2 bases, V lost 6 bases, and 13 bases had no gene match. Germline V gene sequence: CDR1 KGHSH, CDR2 LQKENI. The CDR3 nucleotides read TGTGCCAGCTCCCCCACTTGGGGCGGGGGGATCACAGATACGCAGTATTTT. Translated, it gives CASSPTWGGGITDTQYF.

This clone was recorded only once. The CDR3 here is CASSWGTAGAEAFF. The CDR3 DNA reads TGTGCCAGCAGTTGGGGGACAGCGGGGGCTGAAGCTTTCTTT. The V gene is TRBV14, the J gene TRBJ1-1; TRBD1 matches at 7 bases. Trimming removed 6 bases from V and 6 bases from J; junction bases left unmatched: 10. This CDR3 has 14 amino acids. CDR1 and CDR2 from the germline V gene are SGHDN and FVKESK.

This chain connects TRBV5-1 to TRBJ1-4; D is ambiguous. The CDR3 is 18 residues long. CDR1 is SGHRS, CDR2 YFSETQ, per germline. Trimming removed 4 bases at V and 7 bases at J, with 26 bases between. The CDR3 bases are TGCGCCAGCAGCCCGGCGGCCAGGACTCTCTCAAGCGGTGAAAAACTGTTTTTT. It yields the protein CASSPAARTLSSGEKLFF.

A single count supports this clone. CDR3 amino acids: CASSIRDQTGANVLTF. The DNA of the CDR3 is TGTGCCAGTAGTATCCGAGATCAAACGGGGGCCAACGTCCTGACTTTC. The rearrangement uses TRBV19 and TRBJ2-6; no firm D call. Germline CDR1 and CDR2: LNHDA and SQIVND (reference sequence). CDR3 length equals 16 residues. Between the trimmed V and J ends, which lost 3 bases and 4 bases, there was a span of 13 bases.

Remarks on this clone: The conserved phenylalanine or tryptophan is not found at the CDR3 terminus, so this likely reflects a read error. The genes are TRBV27 and TRBJ1-6, with 9 nucleotides matching TRBD1. J gave up 2 bases and V 7 bases, and 6 bases lay outside the gene matches. The V gene's germline CDR1 is MNHEY and CDR2 SMNVEV (reference sequence). CDR3 size: 16 residues. The DNA for the CDR3 is TGTGCCAGCAAGCCGGACAGGGGACCCTATAATTCACCCCTCCACCTT. This encodes CASKPDRGPYNSPLHL.

CDR3 nucleotides: TGTGCCAGCTCATCAGTGGTAGGGGGGGTTATCGAGCAGTACTTC. It is translated as CASSSVVGGVIEQYF. The chain is built from TRBV18 and TRBJ2-5, with a possible D match to TRBD2 (7 bases). Near its end, the DNA agrees better with TRBJ2-7, so the J call may be wrong. In germline, CDR1 is KGHSH, CDR2 LQKENI. The CDR3 loop spans 15 amino acids.

The V and J genes are TRBV11-2 and TRBJ2-5; 9 bases line up with TRBD1. The CDR3 contains 15 residues. V shed 6 bases, J shed 7 bases, and the junction held 12 bases outside the gene matches. Per germline, CDR1 SGHAT and CDR2 FQNNGV. CDR3 amino acids: CASSLTDRGGGTQYF. CDR3 in DNA: TGTGCCAGCAGTCTCACGGACAGGGGTGGGGGGACCCAGTACTTC.

The chain uses TRBV5-1 and TRBJ2-2; either TRBD1 or TRBD2 may supply D (5 bases each). V lost 3 bases to trimming and J lost 4 bases, with 13 bases between them. Germline V gene sequence: CDR1 SGHRS, CDR2 YFSETQ. The CDR3 sequence is 15 residues long. The CDR3 bases are TGCGCCAGCAGCTGGGGACCAGATGCCACCGGGGAGCTGTTTTTT. Its protein product is CASSWGPDATGELFF. Complete variable domain (other parts from reference TRBV5-1 and TRBJ2-2): KAGVTQTPRYLIKTRGQQVTLSCSPISGHRSVSWYQQTPGQGLQFLFEYFSETQRNKGNFPGRFSGRQFSNSRSEMNVSTLELGDSALYLCASSWGPDATGELFFGEGSRLTVL.

This sequence joins TRBV7-2 and TRBJ2-1; the D call may be TRBD1 or TRBD2 (5 bases each). This CDR3 has 14 residues. Germline-derived CDR1 and CDR2 are SGHTA and FQGNSA. The ends were cut back, 3 bases at V and 5 bases at J, with 11 bases in the middle. The CDR3 coding sequence is TGTGCCAGCAGCTTTCTAGTGGGGGACAATGAGCAGTTCTTC. Its protein product is CASSFLVGDNEQFF.

The rearrangement uses TRBV5-1 and TRBJ2-5, with TRBD1 as a possible D gene (6 bases). Deletions cut 1 base from V and 2 bases from J, with 12 bases between. Germline V lookup: CDR1 SGHRS, CDR2 YFSETQ. This CDR3 region has 15 residues. Written as DNA, the CDR3 is TGCGCCAGCAGCTTGTCTCCTCAGGGGCAAGAGACCCAGTACTTC. Its translation: CASSLSPQGQETQYF.

The genes are TRBV18 and TRBJ1-5; 10 bases match TRBD1. In germline, CDR1 is KGHSH, CDR2 LQKENI. V was pared by 5 bases and J by 7 bases, with 5 bases of the junction left unmatched. The CDR3 extends over 14 amino acids. The DNA for the CDR3 is TGTGCCAGCTCAAAGGACAGGGGGAAGCAGCCCCAGCATTTT. Translation: CASSKDRGKQPQHF.

The V and J genes are TRBV5-4 and TRBJ1-1; D is unresolved. In germline, CDR1 is SGHNT, CDR2 YYREEE (reference sequence). V was shortened by 4 bases and J by 1 base, with 8 bases between the two germline ends. This CDR3 has 13 residues. For the CDR3, the DNA is TGTGCCAGCAGCAAATATACGAACACTGAAGCTTTCTTT. Its translation: CASSKYTNTEAFF.

The chain has TRBV6-1 and TRBJ2-5; possible D gene TRBD1, 5 bases. The CDR3 contains 14 residues. Germline CDR1 reads MNHNS; CDR2 reads SASEGT. Trimming took off 2 bases at V and 3 bases at J, with 10 bases between the two ends. DNA for the CDR3: TGTGCCAGCAGTGAATCGTCAGGGAAAGAGACCCAGTACTTC. This sequence encodes CASSESSGKETQYF.

This CDR3 is CASSLAGAYTEAFF. The CDR3 DNA is TGTGCCAGCAGTTTGGCAGGAGCCTACACTGAAGCTTTCTTT. V gene TRBV27 combines with J gene TRBJ1-1; D gene ambiguous. Germline values: CDR1 MNHEY, CDR2 SMNVEV (reference sequence). V was shortened by 3 bases and J by 3 bases, with 11 bases between the two germline ends. There are 14 residues in the CDR3.

The V gene is TRBV13, the J gene TRBJ1-4, with D perhaps matching TRBD1 (5 bases). Trimming took off 3 bases at V and 5 bases at J, with 7 bases between the two ends. This CDR3 is 13 amino acids long. The germline gives CDR1 PRHDT, CDR2 FYEKMQ (reference sequence). CDR3 region: CASSLGGNEKLFF. CDR3 DNA: TGTGCCAGCAGCTTGGGGGGGAATGAAAAACTGTTTTTT.

This chain joins TRBV7-2 and TRBJ2-5; D call uncertain. This CDR3 spans 11 amino acids. Germline V CDR1 and CDR2: SGHTA, FQGNSA. V was trimmed by 1 base and J by 5 bases, leaving 2 bases between them. The DNA of the CDR3 is TGTGCCAGCAGCTTAGACGAGACCCAGTACTTC. This sequence encodes CASSLDETQYF.

The chain has TRBV9 and TRBJ2-3; D gene uncertain. The CDR3 has 14 residues. Germline V gene lookup returns CDR1 SGDLS and CDR2 YYNGEE. The V end was cut by 2 bases, the J end by 1 base, with 8 bases between. The CDR3 reads CASSVQWGTDTQYF. As DNA, the CDR3 is TGTGCCAGCAGCGTGCAGTGGGGCACAGATACGCAGTATTTT.

This chain uses TRBV19 with TRBJ2-7; D is possibly TRBD1 (5 bases). Germline CDR1 reads LNHDA; CDR2 reads SQIVND (reference sequence). V was shortened by 5 bases and J by 5 bases, with 10 bases between the two germline ends. The CDR3 has 12 residues. CDR3 in amino acids: CASSPIGDEQYF. The DNA of the CDR3 is TGTGCCAGTAGTCCTATAGGGGACGAGCAGTACTTC.

This rearrangement joins TRBV5-1 to TRBJ1-4, with TRBD1 matching over 9 bases. The CDR3 totals 14 residues. The ends lost 4 bases at V and 8 bases at J; junction bases unmatched: 6. CDR1 and CDR2 from the germline V gene are SGHRS and YFSETQ. The CDR3 bases are TGCGCCAGCAGCGAGGGACAGGGATACGAAAAACTGTTTTTT. Its protein is CASSEGQGYEKLFF. The full variable domain, in which reference TRBV5-1 and TRBJ1-4 provide the parts outside the CDR3, is KAGVTQTPRYLIKTRGQQVTLSCSPISGHRSVSWYQQTPGQGLQFLFEYFSETQRNKGNFPGRFSGRQFSNSRSEMNVSTLELGDSALYLCASSEGQGYEKLFFGSGTQLSVL.

The chain uses TRBV5-1 and TRBJ1-2, with 9 bases that match TRBD1. The V segment lost 4 bases and the J segment 5 bases; nucleotides outside the gene matches: 9. There are 15 residues in the CDR3. The germline V gene encodes CDR1 SGHRS and CDR2 YFSETQ. DNA of the CDR3: TGCGCCAGCAGCCCGGAACAGGGGGCCTCGTATGGCTACACCTTC. This gives the protein CASSPEQGASYGYTF.

This chain connects TRBV15 to TRBJ1-4; 7 nucleotides line up with TRBD1. V was clipped by 8 bases and J by 6 bases; unmatched bases: 9. The CDR3 totals 14 residues. Germline V gene lookup returns CDR1 LNHNV and CDR2 YYDKDF (reference sequence). Here the CDR3 reads CATHPTGTDEKLFF. CDR3 sequence (DNA): TGTGCCACCCACCCGACAGGGACGGATGAAAAACTGTTTTTT.

This chain connects TRBV6-6 to TRBJ2-7; a possible D gene is TRBD2 (5 bases). This CDR3 contains 14 residues. V gave up 5 bases and J gave up 2 bases, with 13 bases separating them. The germline V gene encodes CDR1 MNHNY and CDR2 SVGAGI (reference sequence). The CDR3 protein is CASSPVFGTYEQYF. CDR3 coding DNA: TGTGCCAGCAGTCCCGTATTCGGGACCTACGAGCAGTACTTC.

This rearrangement joins TRBV7-2 to TRBJ2-7; 8 bases match TRBD1. Trimming removed 4 bases from V and 0 bases from J; junction bases left unmatched: 2. The germline V gene encodes CDR1 SGHTA and CDR2 FQGNSA. This CDR3 comprises 14 residues. The CDR3 loop reads CASSSQGDSYEQYF. The DNA of the CDR3 is TGTGCCAGCAGCTCACAGGGGGACTCCTACGAGCAGTACTTC.

This chain links TRBV2 with TRBJ1-5; maybe TRBD1 (6 bases). CDR3 length: 12 residues. Germline assignment: CDR1 SNHLY and CDR2 FYNNEI. Trimming removed 5 bases from V and 7 bases from J, with 9 bases in between. CDR3 DNA: TGTGCCAGCAGTCTGGGACAACAGCCCCAGCATTTT. This codes for CASSLGQQPQHF.

V is TRBV6-1 and J is TRBJ1-2; no reliable D call. Per the germline V gene, CDR1 is MNHNS and CDR2 is SASEGT. Between the trimmed V and J ends, which lost 1 base and 3 bases, there was a span of 9 bases. CDR3 length: 14 amino acids. CDR3 amino acids: CASSEDRQHYGYTF. CDR3 bases: TGTGCCAGCAGTGAAGATCGGCAGCACTATGGCTACACCTTC.